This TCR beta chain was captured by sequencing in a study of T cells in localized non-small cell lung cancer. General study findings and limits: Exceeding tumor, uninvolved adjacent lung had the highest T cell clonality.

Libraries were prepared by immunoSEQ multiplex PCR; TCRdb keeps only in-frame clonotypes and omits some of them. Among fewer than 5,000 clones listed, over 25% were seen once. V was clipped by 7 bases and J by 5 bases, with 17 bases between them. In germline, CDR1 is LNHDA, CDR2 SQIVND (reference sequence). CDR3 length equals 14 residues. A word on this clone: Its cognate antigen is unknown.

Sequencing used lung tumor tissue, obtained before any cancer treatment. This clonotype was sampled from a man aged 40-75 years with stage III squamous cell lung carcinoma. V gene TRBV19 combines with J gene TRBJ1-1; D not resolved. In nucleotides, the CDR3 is TGTGCCAGTATGGGCGACGGAGGTGGAACTGAAGCTTTCTTT. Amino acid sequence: CASMGDGGGTEAFF.